The 21 T cell receptor beta chains below all came from one sample that was sequenced in a study of graft-versus-host responses after intestinal transplantation. The antigens these receptors bind are not known. Repertoires were generated with immunoSEQ multiplex PCR, while TCRdb's copy carries only in-frame clones and drops some. The sample gives some 100,000 clones, roughly 90% of which show up once; more than 0.75% is in the top ten. The sequencing here drew on unstimulated CD4+ T cells sorted from spleen or lymph node cells, taken before transplant. Receptors were obtained from a human donor who was the organ donor for an intestinal transplant.

The chain has TRBV7-3 and TRBJ1-1, with a tentative D call TRBD1 (6 bases). Between the trimmed V and J ends, which lost 7 bases and 5 bases, there was a span of 14 bases. The V gene's germline CDR1 is SGHTA and CDR2 FQGTGA. The CDR3 loop spans 13 amino acids. The CDR3 DNA reads as TGTGCCAGCACCCGAGAAAGGGGGACTGAAGCTTTCTTT. The encoded protein is CASTRERGTEAFF.

V and J are TRBV11-2 and TRBJ2-7, with D tentatively TRBD1 or TRBD2 (6 bases each). Trimming stripped 5 bases from V and 3 bases from J, with 17 bases between. Germline V CDR1 and CDR2: SGHAT, FQNNGV. There are 15 residues in the CDR3. The CDR3: CASSPLEGGFYEQYF. The DNA for the CDR3 is TGTGCCAGCAGCCCCCTCGAGGGGGGCTTCTACGAGCAGTACTTC.

The V call is TRBV5-6, the J call TRBJ2-1; 12 bases agree with TRBD2. Unmatched junction bases numbered 8, after V lost 5 bases and J lost 5 bases. Germline CDR1 is SGHDT and CDR2 is YYEEEE. CDR3 length: 16 residues. CDR3 nucleotide sequence: TGTGCCAGCAGACGTATCCGACTAGCGGGGGACAATGAGCAGTTCTTC. Translated, it gives CASRRIRLAGDNEQFF.

The chain is built from TRBV7-8 and TRBJ2-1; D is unclear. With 5 bases removed from V and 6 bases from J, the gap between germline ends came to 11 bases. The CDR3 is 13 residues long. Germline CDR1 reads SGHVS; CDR2 reads FQNEAQ. CDR3 nucleotide sequence: TGTGCCAGCAGCACCGTCTTGGGCAATGAGCAGTTCTTC. This gives the protein CASSTVLGNEQFF.

This clone appeared once. The genes are TRBV7-3 and TRBJ2-7, with TRBD1 identical over 11 bases. J was trimmed by 2 bases and V by 2 bases; bases with no gene match: 11. CDR1 SGHTA and CDR2 FQGTGA come from the germline V gene. CDR3 length: 18 amino acids. The CDR3 reads CASSLGPPGTGGAYEQYF. The CDR3 coding sequence is TGTGCCAGCAGCTTAGGGCCCCCCGGGACAGGGGGAGCCTACGAGCAGTACTTC.

There are a few counts of this clone. The chain joins TRBV28 to TRBJ1-3; D gene unclear. Germline lookup yields CDR1 MDHEN and CDR2 SYDVKM. This CDR3 comprises 17 residues. V was shortened by 6 bases and J by 0 bases, with 18 bases between the two germline ends. The CDR3 loop is CASSRRVGGSSGNTIYF. Written as DNA, the CDR3 is TGTGCCAGCAGCCGTCGGGTCGGTGGGAGCTCTGGAAACACCATATATTTT.

The gene calls are TRBV30 and TRBJ1-5, with 10 bases matching TRBD1. V was clipped by 6 bases and J by 4 bases; unmatched bases: 9. The CDR3 loop spans 15 amino acids. CDR1 and CDR2 from the germline V gene are GTSNPN and SVGIG (reference sequence). CDR3 nucleotides: TGTGCCTGTGGGCCGCGGACAGGGGGGAATCAGCCCCAGCATTTT. Translated, it gives CACGPRTGGNQPQHF.

The chain employs TRBV5-6 and TRBJ2-4; D gene uncertain. CDR1 and CDR2 (germline): SGHDT, YYEEEE. Trimming removed 2 bases at V and 0 bases at J, with 9 bases between. This CDR3 is 15 amino acids long. The CDR3 DNA reads as TGTGCCAGCAGCTTCAGGACGTTAGCCAAAAACATTCAGTACTTC. It translates to CASSFRTLAKNIQYF.

This clone has more than one count but fewer than ten. The chain links TRBV27 to TRBJ2-7; tentative D call: TRBD2 (7 bases). Germline V gene lookup returns CDR1 MNHEY and CDR2 SMNVEV (reference sequence). V gave up 6 bases and J gave up 3 bases, with 18 bases separating them. The CDR3 contains 15 residues. The DNA for the CDR3 is TGTGCCAGCAGAACCACAGCGGGACACCGCTACGAGCAGTACTTC. It translates to CASRTTAGHRYEQYF.

The genes are TRBV5-4 and TRBJ2-5, with 10 bases matching TRBD2. V shed 5 bases and J 3 bases; nucleotides not matched to a gene: 4. CDR1 is SGHNT and CDR2 is YYREEE in the germline V gene (reference sequence). CDR3 length: 14 amino acids. The CDR3 protein is CASSYLAGEETQYF. CDR3 coding DNA: TGTGCCAGCAGTTACCTAGCGGGGGAAGAGACCCAGTACTTC. Combining the CDR3 with reference TRBV5-4 and TRBJ2-5 gives the whole variable domain ETGVTQSPTHLIKTRGQQVTLRCSSQSGHNTVSWYQQALGQGPQFIFQYYREEENGRGNFPPRFSGLQFPNYSSELNVNALELDDSALYLCASSYLAGEETQYFGPGTRLLVL.

The chain combines TRBV7-7 with TRBJ1-1; D possibly corresponds to TRBD1 (5 bases). V was pared by 6 bases and J by 1 base, with 9 bases between. The CDR3 extends over 13 amino acids. From germline, CDR1 is SSHAT and CDR2 FNYEAQ (reference sequence). Written as DNA, the CDR3 is TGTGCCAGCAGTCGACAGCAGAACACTGAAGCTTTCTTT. The encoded protein is CASSRQQNTEAFF.

The rearrangement links TRBV5-6 to TRBJ1-6; D gene ambiguous. Germline-derived CDR1 and CDR2 are SGHDT and YYEEEE. The CDR3 sequence is 17 residues long. The V and J ends lost 1 base and 13 bases respectively, with 24 bases between them. CDR3 nucleotide sequence: TGTGCCAGCAGCTTGTTGATTTCGGGAACACCCATTTCTCCCCTCCACTTT. Protein sequence: CASSLLISGTPISPLHF. The full variable domain, in which reference TRBV5-6 and TRBJ1-6 provide the parts outside the CDR3, is DAGVTQSPTHLIKTRGQQVTLRCSPKSGHDTVSWYQQALGQGPQFIFQYYEEEERQRGNFPDRFSGHQFPNYSSELNVNALLLGDSALYLCASSLLISGTPISPLHFGNGTRLTVT.

The V and J genes are TRBV13 and TRBJ2-2; tentatively, D is TRBD2 (6 bases). This CDR3 comprises 15 residues. V was clipped by 4 bases and J by 6 bases, with 15 bases between them. The germline gives CDR1 PRHDT, CDR2 FYEKMQ (reference sequence). The CDR3 coding sequence is TGTGCCAGCAGCTCGCCGGGACTCGGGGCCGGGGAGCTGTTTTTT. Protein product: CASSSPGLGAGELFF.

The V and J genes are TRBV30 and TRBJ2-2; D remains unclear. V dropped 3 bases and J dropped 1 base, with 6 bases sitting between them. CDR3 size: 13 residues. The germline V gene encodes CDR1 GTSNPN and CDR2 SVGIG (reference sequence). In nucleotides, the CDR3 is TGTGCCTGGAGCACCAGGAACACCGGGGAGCTGTTTTTT. It specifies CAWSTRNTGELFF.

CDR3 sequence reads: CASSEQSPSGNAGELFF. The CDR3 DNA is TGCGCCAGCAGTGAGCAGTCCCCCTCGGGCAACGCCGGGGAGCTGTTTTTT. The chain is built from TRBV10-1 and TRBJ2-2; D is ambiguous. The CDR3 sequence is 17 residues long. Looked up from germline, CDR1 is WNHNN and CDR2 is SYGVQD (reference sequence). Trimming removed 2 bases at V and 6 bases at J, with 19 bases between.

The chain recombines TRBV6-1 with TRBJ2-3; the match to TRBD2 covers 8 bases. Germline V gene sequence: CDR1 MNHNS, CDR2 SASEGT. J lost 2 bases, V lost 7 bases, and 5 bases had no gene match. This CDR3 has 14 residues. CDR3 sequence: CASMYGGVTDTQYF. CDR3 nucleotide sequence: TGTGCCAGCATGTACGGGGGGGTCACAGATACGCAGTATTTT.

V gene TRBV18 combines with J gene TRBJ2-5; D is unclear. Trimming took 3 bases from V and 1 from J, leaving 9 bases between them. In germline, CDR1 is KGHSH, CDR2 LQKENI. The CDR3 loop spans 14 amino acids. CDR3 amino acids: CASSPPSLQETQYF. The DNA of the CDR3 is TGTGCCAGCTCACCCCCCAGTCTCCAAGAGACCCAGTACTTC.

This rearrangement joins TRBV28 to TRBJ1-1, with 7 nucleotides matching TRBD1. The CDR3 contains 16 residues. With 5 bases clipped from V and 0 bases from J, the junction kept 9 bases outside the gene matches. Germline V gene sequence: CDR1 MDHEN, CDR2 SYDVKM. In DNA form, the CDR3 reads TGTGCCAGCAGTGCAACCGGGACAGTTCTGAACACTGAAGCTTTCTTT. Its translation: CASSATGTVLNTEAFF.

J is TRBJ1-2 and V is TRBV28; 7 nucleotides line up with TRBD1. J gave up 5 bases and V 8 bases, and 5 bases lay outside the gene matches. Germline CDR1 is MDHEN and CDR2 is SYDVKM. CDR3 length: 12 residues. The CDR3 region is CASYLQGYGYTF. For the CDR3, the DNA is TGTGCCAGCTACCTACAGGGGTATGGCTACACCTTC.

The rearrangement links TRBV6-1 to TRBJ2-3, with no clear D. The V end was cut by 6 bases, the J end by 7 bases, with 11 bases between. The CDR3 has 12 residues. Germline loops: CDR1 MNHNS, CDR2 SASEGT. Here the CDR3 DNA reads TGTGCCAGCAGGAGCCCGGCACATACGCAGTATTTT. This encodes CASRSPAHTQYF.

CDR3 in amino acids: CASSVSPGAEAFF. The DNA for the CDR3 is TGTGCCAGCAGCGTCAGTCCGGGGGCTGAAGCTTTCTTT. The rearrangement uses TRBV9 and TRBJ1-1, with D perhaps matching TRBD1 (5 bases). The V end lost 2 bases, the J end lost 6 bases, and 11 bases lay between the germline ends. Germline V CDR1 and CDR2: SGDLS, YYNGEE. The CDR3 runs to 13 residues.